These 10 T cell receptor beta chains came from one sample sequenced in a study of vaccination and CD4 T cells after COVID-19. The Oncomine TCR Beta short-read assay sequenced DNA from cultured CD4+ T cells. Each CDR3 protein gets one entry after TCRdb re-called the PCR reads with MiXCR. The sample records roughly 18,000 distinct CDR3 sequences, roughly 73% being singletons. Antigens of these TCRs are unknown. Sample treatment: approximately nine-day PBMC culture with coronavirus spike peptide pools or control peptides (ViraFEST assay). Sequences were derived from CD4+ T cells from blood, cultured in vitro, sampled after SARS-CoV-2 vaccination. The receptors derive from a human donor who received a COVID-19 vaccine.

The chain combines TRBV6-5 with TRBJ1-1; D might be TRBD1 (5 bases). The CDR3 is 13 amino acids. Germline values: CDR1 MNHEY, CDR2 SVGAGI. V lost 4 bases and J 8 bases, leaving 14 bases between the germline ends. CDR3 residues: CASSSPSHREAFF. In DNA form, the CDR3 reads TGTGCCAGCAGTTCCCCCTCTCACAGGGAAGCTTTCTTT.

This clonotype has just one count. This chain connects TRBV5-1 to TRBJ2-5, with TRBD2 matching 7 bases. This CDR3 region has 14 residues. V trimming: 5 bases; J trimming: 1 base; junction bases outside the gene matches: 5. Germline V gene lookup returns CDR1 SGHRS and CDR2 YFSETQ. CDR3 in amino acids: CASRTTSVQETQYF. The CDR3 nucleotides read TGCGCCAGCAGGACCACTAGCGTCCAAGAGACCCAGTACTTC.

The rearrangement uses TRBV19 and TRBJ1-4, with D unclear. CDR1 and CDR2 from the germline V gene are LNHDA and SQIVND (reference sequence). The ends were cut back, 3 bases at V and 6 bases at J, with 8 bases in the middle. The CDR3 is made up of 13 amino acids. CDR3 loop: CASSIRGYEKLFF. CDR3 bases: TGTGCCAGTAGTATCCGCGGGTATGAAAAACTGTTTTTT.

This clonotype came up a few times. The chain couples TRBV12-3 or TRBV12-4 to TRBJ1-6, with 9 bases fitting TRBD1. The J segment lost 7 bases and the V segment lost 4 bases, leaving 8 bases of the junction unmatched. This CDR3 region has 16 residues. Written as DNA, the CDR3 is TGTGCCAGCAGTTCCCGGACAGGGGTGAGGAATTCACCCCTCCACTTT. Translated, it gives CASSSRTGVRNSPLHF.

The genes are TRBV20-1 and TRBJ1-2, with a tentative D call TRBD1 (6 bases). The V end was cut by 6 bases, the J end by 3 bases, with 11 bases between. Germline V gene data show CDR1 as DFQATT and CDR2 as SNEGSKA (reference sequence). CDR3 length: 12 amino acids. DNA for the CDR3: TGCAGTGCCTCGACAGGAGACTATGGCTACACCTTC. It specifies CSASTGDYGYTF.

This clonotype was counted only a few times. The genes are TRBV5-4 and TRBJ1-2; 8 nucleotides align to TRBD1. Per the germline V gene, CDR1 is SGHNT and CDR2 is YYREEE (reference sequence). CDR3 length: 15 residues. The ends lost 4 bases at V and 6 bases at J; junction bases unmatched: 11. The DNA of the CDR3 is TGTGCCAGCAGCAGTGGGGCAGGGGGCCAGAATGGCTACACCTTC. It specifies CASSSGAGGQNGYTF.

The chain recombines TRBV6-1 with TRBJ1-2, with D tentatively TRBD1 (6 bases). The germline CDR1 and CDR2 sequences are MNHNS and SASEGT. The ends were cut back, 5 bases at V and 2 bases at J, with 15 bases in the middle. The CDR3 is 15 amino acids. The CDR3 DNA follows: TGTGCCAGCAGTCAGATTGGGGGGCAGAACTATGGCTACACCTTC. This codes for CASSQIGGQNYGYTF.

In its sample, this clonotype was seen once. This chain uses TRBV30 with TRBJ2-2; the D is unclear. CDR1 GTSNPN and CDR2 SVGIG come from the germline V gene (reference sequence). There are 14 residues in the CDR3. V lost 1 base to trimming and J lost 1 base, with 7 bases between them. CDR3 nucleotides: TGTGCCTGGAGTGGGTTGAGGAACACCGGGGAGCTGTTTTTT. Translating it yields CAWSGLRNTGELFF.

The CDR3 region is CASSRGPGGEETQYF. CDR3 nucleotides: TGCGCCAGCAGCAGGGGGCCAGGGGGCGAAGAGACCCAGTACTTC. V and J are TRBV5-1 and TRBJ2-5; TRBD1 matches at 8 bases. Germline CDR1 is SGHRS and CDR2 is YFSETQ. Trimming took 4 bases from V and 3 from J; bases not matched to a gene: 8. The CDR3 is 15 amino acids.

The chain couples TRBV7-6 to TRBJ2-3; TRBD1 agrees at 12 bases. V lost 2 bases, J lost 0 bases, and 12 bases stayed unmatched. The CDR3 has 20 residues. CDR1 SGHVS and CDR2 FNYEAQ come from the germline V gene. CDR3 amino acids: CASSLPHRDRGQVSTDTQYF. The CDR3 nucleotides read TGTGCCAGCAGCTTACCCCACCGGGACAGGGGGCAAGTAAGCACAGATACGCAGTATTTT.